Listed below are T cell receptor beta chains from one sample, sequenced in a study of CD8 T cells in ankylosing spondylitis. MiXCR, run by TCRdb on the 5' RACE reads, gives a single entry per CDR3 protein. The repertoire holds around 210,000 distinct CDR3 sequences, less than 9.5% seen once, with approximately 4.8% in the top ten. Sequencing was performed on blood, either unsorted or a sorted T cell fraction (not recorded which). Receptor source: a female donor with ankylosing spondylitis or in good health (not recorded which). Both conserved end residues are part of each CDR3. The size entry is marked missing in some rows and otherwise reads once, few, many or a size class.

clone_size	j_call	v_call	cdr3_aa
NA	TRBJ2-6	TRBV27	CASSEGVGANVLTF
many	TRBJ2-7	TRBV20-1	CSARGTTTSKQYF
many	TRBJ2-5	TRBV5-5	CASSPLSEAGVRETQYF
few	TRBJ2-7	TRBV20-1	CCARGGAGVSYEQYF
many	TRBJ2-7	TRBV21-1	CASSITGGKYEQYF
many	TRBJ1-1	TRBV5-1	CASSLTRLNTEAFF
many	TRBJ2-2	TRBV29-1	CSVAGPANTGELFF
NA	TRBJ1-1	TRBV7-9	CASSFSGAIRDEAFF
NA	TRBJ1-5	TRBV18	CASSPPGTGGVQPQHF
many	TRBJ2-1	TRBV5-1	CASSLARGDSPNEQFF
many	TRBJ2-7	TRBV4-3	CASSQDLGEFTYEQYF
few	TRBJ2-3	TRBV7-2	CASSLLSGDTQYF
many	TRBJ1-1	TRBV12-3/TRBV12-4	CASSSTGVTEAFF
many	TRBJ1-2	TRBV30	CAWSTREGGRGYTF
many	TRBJ2-7	TRBV18	CASSPGQGENEQYF
many	TRBJ2-1	TRBV29-1	CSGEGQGASSYNEQFF
many	TRBJ2-7	TRBV20-1	CSAEAAYEQYF
many	TRBJ2-1	TRBV20-1	CSAMMAGPSYNEQFF
many	TRBJ2-5	TRBV7-9	CASSPPVGETQYF
many	TRBJ2-5	TRBV11-2	CASVGTSGPQETQYF
many	TRBJ2-1	TRBV19	CASSRLVGGPVSSEQFF
many	TRBJ2-7	TRBV7-9	CASSLGGSVYEQYF
many	TRBJ2-2	TRBV3-1	CASSPRSANTGELFF
many	TRBJ2-2	TRBV11-2	CASSFRTGGANTGELFF
many	TRBJ2-1	TRBV19	CASSGGRPNEQFF
many	TRBJ2-7	TRBV29-1	CSVDGSGTYEQYF
many	TRBJ2-6	TRBV5-1	CASSLTSSGANVLTF
few	TRBJ2-6	TRBV18	CASSPYKGGANVLTF
many	TRBJ2-1	TRBV20-1	CSARRGGTYNEQFF
many	TRBJ1-4	TRBV7-9	CASSPSGVRTNEKLFF
many	TRBJ2-7	TRBV29-1	CSVESVAGGPEQYF
many	TRBJ1-2	TRBV29-1	CSVAGYGYTF
many	TRBJ2-7	TRBV29-1	CSVEGGRSRPYEQYF
few	TRBJ2-1	TRBV7-6	CASRGPSHNEQFF
many	TRBJ2-5	TRBV3-1	CASSPGRGMEETQYF
many	TRBJ1-2	TRBV13	CASSLGGPRSYTF
many	TRBJ2-1	TRBV4-1	CASSPDWGDEQFF
many	TRBJ2-4	TRBV15	CATSREAPTQGWMNIQYF
many	TRBJ1-4	TRBV6-5	CASSYSVGDEKLFF
many	TRBJ2-2	TRBV5-1	CASSGRGENTGELFF
few	TRBJ2-7	TRBV7-6	CASSLVSEPSSYEQYF
many	TRBJ1-1	TRBV6-5	CASSYSEGSTEAFF
many	TRBJ1-2	TRBV12-3/TRBV12-4	CASRAVDYGYTF
NA	TRBJ2-7	TRBV3-1	CASSPGRYEQYF
many	TRBJ1-4	TRBV20-1	CSAPPVDRGKLFF
many	TRBJ1-1	TRBV2	CASSVRGDAGPNTEAFF
many	TRBJ2-5	TRBV20-1	CSAGLGETQYF
many	TRBJ1-1	TRBV3-1	CASSPRAQGFSEAFF
many	TRBJ1-1	TRBV20-1	CSAGEGNTEAFF
many	TRBJ2-5	TRBV12-3/TRBV12-4	CASSKQGLALETQYF
many	TRBJ2-6	TRBV29-1	CSVMTSGANVLTF
many	TRBJ1-1	TRBV10-3	CAISVGGREAFF
many	TRBJ2-7	TRBV12-3/TRBV12-4	CASTPGLAYEQYF
NA	TRBJ1-3	TRBV29-1	CSVLGFGNTIYF